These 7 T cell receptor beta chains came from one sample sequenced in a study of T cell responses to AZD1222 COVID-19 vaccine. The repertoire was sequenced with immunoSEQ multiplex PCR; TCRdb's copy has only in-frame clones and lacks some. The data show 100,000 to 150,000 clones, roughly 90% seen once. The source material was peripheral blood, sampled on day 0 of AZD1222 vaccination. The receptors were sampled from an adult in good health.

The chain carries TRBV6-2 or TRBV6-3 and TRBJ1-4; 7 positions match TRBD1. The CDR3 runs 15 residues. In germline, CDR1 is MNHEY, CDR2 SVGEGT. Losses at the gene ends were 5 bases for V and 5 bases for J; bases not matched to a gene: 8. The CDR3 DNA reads TGTGCCAGCAGTCCCTCGGACAGGAGGAATGAAAAACTGTTTTTT. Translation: CASSPSDRRNEKLFF.

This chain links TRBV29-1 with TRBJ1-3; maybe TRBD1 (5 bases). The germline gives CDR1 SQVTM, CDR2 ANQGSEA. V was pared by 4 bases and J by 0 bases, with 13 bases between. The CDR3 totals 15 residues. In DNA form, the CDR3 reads TGCAGCGTTGTGGACACCCTGAGCTCTGGAAACACCATATATTTT. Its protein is CSVVDTLSSGNTIYF.

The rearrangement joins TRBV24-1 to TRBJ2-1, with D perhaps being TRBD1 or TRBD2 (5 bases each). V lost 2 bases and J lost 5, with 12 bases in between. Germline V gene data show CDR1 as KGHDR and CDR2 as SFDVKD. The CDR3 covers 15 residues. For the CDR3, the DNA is TGTGCCACCAGTGATTCCGGGACGGGGAACAATGAGCAGTTCTTC. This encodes CATSDSGTGNNEQFF.

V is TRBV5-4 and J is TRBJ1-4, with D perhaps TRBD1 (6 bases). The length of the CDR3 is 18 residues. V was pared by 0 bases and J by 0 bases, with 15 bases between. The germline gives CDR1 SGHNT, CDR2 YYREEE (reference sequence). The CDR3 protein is CASSLGSGQYATNEKLFF. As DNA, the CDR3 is TGTGCCAGCAGCTTGGGTTCCGGACAGTATGCAACTAATGAAAAACTGTTTTTT.

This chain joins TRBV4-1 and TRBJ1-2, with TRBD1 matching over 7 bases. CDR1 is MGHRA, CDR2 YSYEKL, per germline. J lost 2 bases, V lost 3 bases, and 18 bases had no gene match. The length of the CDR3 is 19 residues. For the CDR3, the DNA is TGCGCCAGCAGCCACAGTTGGGGGTTAACAGGGGCGAGAAACTATGGCTACACCTTC. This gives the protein CASSHSWGLTGARNYGYTF.

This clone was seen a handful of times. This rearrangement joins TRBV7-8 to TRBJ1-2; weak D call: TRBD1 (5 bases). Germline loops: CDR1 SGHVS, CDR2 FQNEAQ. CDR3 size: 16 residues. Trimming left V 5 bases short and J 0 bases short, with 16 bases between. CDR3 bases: TGTGCCAGCAGCCAATGGTGGACGGACACTAACTATGGCTACACCTTC. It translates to CASSQWWTDTNYGYTF.

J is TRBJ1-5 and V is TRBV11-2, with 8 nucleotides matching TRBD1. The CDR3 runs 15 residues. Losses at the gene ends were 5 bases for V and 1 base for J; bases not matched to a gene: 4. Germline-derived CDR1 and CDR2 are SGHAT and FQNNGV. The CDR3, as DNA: TGTGCCAGCAGCGGCACAGGGGGAAGCAATCAGCCCCAGCATTTT. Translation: CASSGTGGSNQPQHF.